This T cell receptor (beta chain) came from a study of T cells in Graves' hyperthyroidism and ophthalmopathy. Authors of the study amplified TCR beta CDR3 regions from RNA transcripts. The HTBI set primed first-round TCR CDR3 RT-PCR. TCRdb itself ran the multiplex PCR reads through MiXCR, one entry per CDR3 protein. Of 500,000 to 600,000 distinct CDR3 sequences in the sample, about half were seen once. This clonotype has a count of ten or more. The antigen is undetermined. Study results and limitations: In the blood, most expanded thyroid clonotypes above 0.001 appeared as well. Prediction of ophthalmopathy progression came a median around 6.5 months pre-onset.

A patient was excluded if there was uncontrolled infection, other autoimmune disease, pregnancy or lactation. Clinical symptoms, serum thyroxine and TRAb, thyroid ultrasound and orbital computed tomography together formed the diagnostic basis. This receptor was taken from an adult woman with Graves' disease, either hyperthyroidism or ophthalmopathy (not recorded which). The sequenced sample consisted of peripheral blood or thyroid tissue (not recorded which).

The CDR3 spells CASSPTSDRGQPQHF. The CDR3 nucleotides are TGCGCCAGCAGCCCCACATCCGACAGGGGTCAGCCCCAGCATTTT. The J gene is TRBJ1-5, the V gene TRBV5-1, with TRBD1 matching over 8 bases. The CDR3 has 15 residues. The germline V gene has CDR1 SGHRS and CDR2 YFSETQ. Trimming cost V 4 bases and J 6 bases; bases outside gene matches: 9.